The T cell receptor (beta chain) described here comes from a study of T cells after yellow fever vaccination. TCRdb reprocessed the 5' RACE reads with MiXCR, giving one entry per CDR3 protein. The table has approximately 580,000 distinct CDR3 sequences, less than 20% seen once. This CDR3 contains 14 residues. CDR1 is DFQATT and CDR2 is SNEGSKA in the germline V gene (reference sequence). V lost 4 bases and J lost 4, with 14 bases in between. This receptor was obtained from a man younger than 35 who received the YFV17D yellow fever vaccine. This rearrangement joins TRBV20-1 to TRBJ2-1; D ambiguous. The sample consisted of PBMCs, taken 5 days after the first yellow fever vaccination. The CDR3 protein is CSAMTGPPYNEQFF. In DNA form, the CDR3 reads TGCAGTGCTATGACCGGCCCCCCTTACAATGAGCAGTTCTTC.